This is a list of T cell receptor beta chains from one sample in a study of CD8 T cells in ankylosing spondylitis. TCRdb reanalysed the 5' RACE reads using MiXCR and keeps one entry per CDR3 protein. The data show approximately 350,000 distinct CDR3 sequences, with 20% to 25% seen just once and about 12% held by the top ten. The sequenced sample was blood, either unsorted or a sorted T cell fraction (not recorded which). The receptors were gathered from a male donor with ankylosing spondylitis or in good health (not recorded which). CDR3s include the opening cysteine and the closing phenylalanine or tryptophan. Each record gives: D gene, J gene, V gene, clone size, CDR3 DNA, CDR3 protein. The D gene is left open where the match is weak. A clone size is listed for some rows: how often the clone was seen (once, few, many), or a class if it is expanded.

NA TRBJ1-4 TRBV7-9 few TGTGCCAGCAGCTTTAATCCTGACCAGGGATTGGCTGAAAAACTGTTTTTT CASSFNPDQGLAEKLFF
NA TRBJ2-3 TRBV12-3/TRBV12-4 many TGTGCCAGCAGAGGCGTTAGGGGCACAGATACGCAGTATTTT CASRGVRGTDTQYF
NA TRBJ1-2 TRBV12-3/TRBV12-4 NA TGTGCCAGCAGTTTAGGCGGAAATAACTATGGCTACACCTTC CASSLGGNNYGYTF
NA TRBJ2-2 TRBV7-9 NA TGTGCCAGCAGCTTGGGGTCTCTTGCTAGCACCGGGGAGCTGTTTTTT CASSLGSLASTGELFF
TRBD1 TRBJ2-2 TRBV7-3 few TGTGCCAGCAGCCCGAGACAGGGACCGGACGGGGAGCTGTTTTTT CASSPRQGPDGELFF
NA TRBJ1-1 TRBV6-1 NA TGTGCCAGCAGTGTTAGCGACTCCAACACTGAAGCTTTCTTT CASSVSDSNTEAFF
NA TRBJ2-7 TRBV29-1 few TGCAGCGTTGTCTCGGTGTCTCGGGGAAACTACGAGCAGTACTTC CSVVSVSRGNYEQYF
NA TRBJ1-2 TRBV9 NA TGTGCCAGCAGCGTGGGACAAAGCGGCTATGGCTACACCTTC CASSVGQSGYGYTF
TRBD2 TRBJ2-3 TRBV12-3/TRBV12-4 few TGTGCCGGGGCTAGCGGAAGCACAGATACGCAGTATTTT CAGASGSTDTQYF
NA TRBJ2-7 TRBV4-1 NA TGCGCCAGTTCTCTAGGGGGGACCCGCTCTGAGGAGCAGTACTTC CASSLGGTRSEEQYF
NA TRBJ2-1 TRBV2 few TGTGCCAGCAGTGAACCCTCCAATGAGCAGTTCTTC CASSEPSNEQFF
NA TRBJ2-1 TRBV4-1 NA TGCGCCAGCAGCCAAGTTCTGTTTAGCTCCTACAATGAGCAGTTCTTC CASSQVLFSSYNEQFF
NA TRBJ2-1 TRBV7-9 NA TGTGCCAGCAGGTCCGGGATGGTGGGGAGTAGCGATGAGCAGTTCTTC CASRSGMVGSSDEQFF
TRBD1 TRBJ2-1 TRBV6-1 NA TGTGCCAGCAGTACACCAGGGGGTGTGGGTGAGCAGTTCTTC CASSTPGGVGEQFF
NA TRBJ2-3 TRBV7-8 few TGTGCCAGCAGCTTAGGTGGGACACCTAGCACAGATACGCAGTATTTT CASSLGGTPSTDTQYF
NA TRBJ2-7 TRBV11-2 NA TGTGCCAGCAGCTTAATCTGGGACTCCATCTACGAGCAGTACTTC CASSLIWDSIYEQYF
TRBD2 TRBJ2-3 TRBV12-3/TRBV12-4 NA TGTGCCAGCCACACAGGACTAGGCGGAGATACGCAGTATTTT CASHTGLGGDTQYF
TRBD2 TRBJ2-2 TRBV6-1 NA TGTGCCAGCAGTGCGACTCCGGGACTACGAAGCGGGGAGCTGTTTTTT CASSATPGLRSGELFF
NA TRBJ1-2 TRBV12-3/TRBV12-4 few TGTGCCAGCAGCCCATCGGGCGTGTTTGGCTACACCTTC CASSPSGVFGYTF
NA TRBJ1-2 TRBV29-1 NA TGCAGCGTTGAGTCGGTATCCTATGGCTACACCTTC CSVESVSYGYTF
NA TRBJ2-1 TRBV6-5 few TGTGCCAGCAGTTACGCAGGGGCCCCATCCAATGAGCAGTTCTTC CASSYAGAPSNEQFF
NA TRBJ2-6 TRBV9 many TGTGCCAGTTCTGGGGCCAACGTCCTGACTTTC CASSGANVLTF
NA TRBJ1-1 TRBV24-1 NA TGTGCCACCAGTGAGGATTTGCGCACTGAAGCTTTCTTT CATSEDLRTEAFF
TRBD1 TRBJ2-7 TRBV20-1 NA TGCAGCGCACTTAGATCCCGACGGGACAGGGGCACCTACGAGCAGTACTTC CSALRSRRDRGTYEQYF
NA TRBJ1-6 TRBV12-3/TRBV12-4 few TGTGCCAGCAGTTCAGGGGAATTAGGCTCACCCCTCCACTTT CASSSGELGSPLHF
TRBD1 TRBJ2-1 TRBV10-2 NA TGCGCCAGCAACGGACAGGGAACCTACAATGAGCAGTTCTTC CASNGQGTYNEQFF
NA TRBJ2-7 TRBV12-3/TRBV12-4 few TGTGCCAGCAGTTTCGGGATGGAGGGATACGAGCAGTACTTC CASSFGMEGYEQYF
TRBD1 TRBJ2-2 TRBV29-1 NA TGCAGCGTAGTTACGGGACAGGCTAGAAGCGGGGAGCTGTTTTTT CSVVTGQARSGELFF
NA TRBJ2-7 TRBV12-3/TRBV12-4 few TGTGCCAGCAGTTGGGCAGGGCCATACGAGCAGTACTTC CASSWAGPYEQYF
TRBD1 TRBJ2-1 TRBV6-1 NA TGTGCCAGCACAACCGGGGTAGGGGGCCGCTTCAATGAGCAGTTCTTC CASTTGVGGRFNEQFF
NA TRBJ2-6 TRBV3-1 NA TGTGCCAGCAGCCAAGATCGCGGCTCTGGGGCCAACGTCCTGACTTTC CASSQDRGSGANVLTF
TRBD2 TRBJ2-1 TRBV7-2 few TGTGCCAGCAGCTTAGCTAGCGGGGGGCCATACAATGAGCAGTTCTTC CASSLASGGPYNEQFF
NA TRBJ2-7 TRBV7-8 NA TGTGCCAGCAGCTTAGCGGGGGACTCCTCCTACGAGCAGTACTTC CASSLAGDSSYEQYF